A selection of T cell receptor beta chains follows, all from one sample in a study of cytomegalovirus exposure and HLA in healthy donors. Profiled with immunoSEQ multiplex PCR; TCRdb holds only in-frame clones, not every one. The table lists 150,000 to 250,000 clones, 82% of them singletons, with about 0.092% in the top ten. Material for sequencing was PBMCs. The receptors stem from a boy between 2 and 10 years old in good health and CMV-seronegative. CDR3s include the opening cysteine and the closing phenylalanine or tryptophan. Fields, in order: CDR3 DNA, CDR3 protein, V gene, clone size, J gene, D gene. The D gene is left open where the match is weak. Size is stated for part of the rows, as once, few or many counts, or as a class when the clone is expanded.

CDR3nt: TGTGCCAGCAGCCAACCGGACTTATACAATGAGCAGTTCTTC; CDR3aa: CASSQPDLYNEQFF; v_gene: TRBV4-2; abundance: NA; j_gene: TRBJ2-1; d_gene: NA
CDR3nt: TGTGCCATCCGTCGACAGGGCTTGGGTGTAGTAGGTGGCTACACCTTC; CDR3aa: CAIRRQGLGVVGGYTF; v_gene: TRBV10-3; abundance: NA; j_gene: TRBJ1-2; d_gene: TRBD1
CDR3nt: TGTGCCAGCAGACCCTCGGGGATCAGTTACAATGAGCAGTTCTTC; CDR3aa: CASRPSGISYNEQFF; v_gene: TRBV7-2; abundance: NA; j_gene: TRBJ2-1; d_gene: NA
CDR3nt: TGTGCCAGCTCACCAAGGAGCGGGGGGGCATACAATGAGCAGTTCTTC; CDR3aa: CASSPRSGGAYNEQFF; v_gene: TRBV18; abundance: NA; j_gene: TRBJ2-1; d_gene: TRBD2
CDR3nt: TGTGCCAGCAGGCCGACAGGAAATTCACCCCTCCACTTT; CDR3aa: CASRPTGNSPLHF; v_gene: TRBV6-5; abundance: NA; j_gene: TRBJ1-6; d_gene: NA
CDR3nt: TGCGCCAGCAGCTCGACAGGGGATTTGTTGTACTTC; CDR3aa: CASSSTGDLLYF; v_gene: TRBV5-1; abundance: NA; j_gene: TRBJ2-7; d_gene: TRBD1
CDR3nt: TGTGCCAGCAGCTTGAACAGGGCTGGAAACACCATATATTTT; CDR3aa: CASSLNRAGNTIYF; v_gene: TRBV7-9; abundance: NA; j_gene: TRBJ1-3; d_gene: NA
CDR3nt: TGCGCCAGCAGCCAAGATCCGGGAAACACCATATATTTT; CDR3aa: CASSQDPGNTIYF; v_gene: TRBV4-1; abundance: NA; j_gene: TRBJ1-3; d_gene: NA
CDR3nt: TGTGCCAGCAGCCAAGATAGGACTAGCGCGGGCGAGCAGTACTTC; CDR3aa: CASSQDRTSAGEQYF; v_gene: TRBV4-2; abundance: NA; j_gene: TRBJ2-7; d_gene: TRBD2
CDR3nt: TGTGCCAGTAGTATAGATGGGGAGACTCTTAACTATGGCTACACCTTC; CDR3aa: CASSIDGETLNYGYTF; v_gene: TRBV19; abundance: NA; j_gene: TRBJ1-2; d_gene: NA
CDR3nt: TGTGCCAGCAGCCCGGGACAGACTTCCTATGGCTACACCTTC; CDR3aa: CASSPGQTSYGYTF; v_gene: TRBV13; abundance: NA; j_gene: TRBJ1-2; d_gene: TRBD1
CDR3nt: TGCAGCGTTGAGGCGGGCGGGCGAAACACCATATATTTT; CDR3aa: CSVEAGGRNTIYF; v_gene: TRBV29-1; abundance: once; j_gene: TRBJ1-3; d_gene: NA
CDR3nt: TGCGCCAGCAGCTTGGACAGGGGGGCGTACTACGAGCAGTACTTC; CDR3aa: CASSLDRGAYYEQYF; v_gene: TRBV5-1; abundance: NA; j_gene: TRBJ2-7; d_gene: TRBD1
CDR3nt: TGCGCCAGCAACCTACGGGGACAGGGATTATATGGCTACACCTTC; CDR3aa: CASNLRGQGLYGYTF; v_gene: TRBV5-1; abundance: NA; j_gene: TRBJ1-2; d_gene: TRBD1